The clone carrying this T cell receptor beta chain is large (0.1 to 1%) by share. The antigen is undetermined. Some clones are missing from TCRdb's copy, which holds only in-frame ones; the method was immunoSEQ multiplex PCR. The sample has around 1,500 clones; 25% are singletons. This record comes from a study of T cells in localized non-small cell lung cancer. The study's findings and limits: Longer overall survival associated with higher blood T cell density; shorter survival with higher adjacent-lung clonality. Adjacent lung was found to contain a median approximately 60 of the top 100 tumor clones.

Trimming stripped 8 bases from V and 0 bases from J, with 11 bases between. CDR3 size: 14 residues. Germline assignment: CDR1 MNHGY and CDR2 SAAAGT. The chain is built from TRBV6-8 and TRBJ1-3, with a tentative D call TRBD1 (5 bases). The sample in question was lung tumor tissue, obtained before any cancer treatment. This clonotype was sampled from a male donor at least 60 years old with stage I squamous cell lung carcinoma. This CDR3 is CASADGASGNTIYF. For the CDR3, the DNA is TGTGCCAGCGCTGACGGGGCCTCTGGAAACACCATATATTTT.